One and the same sample provided the 2 T cell receptor beta chains below, sequenced in a study of beta chain features in type 1 diabetes. The isolated RNA, all of it, was reverse transcribed, so expressed TCRB transcripts were what got sequenced. Method: immunoSEQ multiplex PCR; TCRdb's copy keeps in-frame clones and lacks some. The data hold just over 450,000 clones, with around 30% observed a single time. Sequenced sample: naive CD4+ T cells from blood. Source of these receptors: a man younger than 35 in good health.

The CDR3 DNA reads as TGTGCCAGCAGCATTACCGGGACAGGGCCAGAGACCCAGTACTTC. As protein: CASSITGTGPETQYF. The chain carries TRBV9 and TRBJ2-5; 9 bases are a match to TRBD1. In germline, CDR1 is SGDLS, CDR2 YYNGEE. The J segment lost 4 bases and the V segment lost 4 bases, leaving 8 bases of the junction unmatched. The CDR3 has 15 amino acids.

This rearrangement joins TRBV5-1 to TRBJ2-7, with D possibly TRBD2 on 5 matching bases. V lost 4 bases to trimming and J lost 1 base, with 9 bases between them. Germline V gene data show CDR1 as SGHRS and CDR2 as YFSETQ. This CDR3 has 13 amino acids. CDR3 loop: CASSAGPSYEQYF. The CDR3 DNA reads TGCGCCAGCAGCGCGGGTCCTTCCTACGAGCAGTACTTC.